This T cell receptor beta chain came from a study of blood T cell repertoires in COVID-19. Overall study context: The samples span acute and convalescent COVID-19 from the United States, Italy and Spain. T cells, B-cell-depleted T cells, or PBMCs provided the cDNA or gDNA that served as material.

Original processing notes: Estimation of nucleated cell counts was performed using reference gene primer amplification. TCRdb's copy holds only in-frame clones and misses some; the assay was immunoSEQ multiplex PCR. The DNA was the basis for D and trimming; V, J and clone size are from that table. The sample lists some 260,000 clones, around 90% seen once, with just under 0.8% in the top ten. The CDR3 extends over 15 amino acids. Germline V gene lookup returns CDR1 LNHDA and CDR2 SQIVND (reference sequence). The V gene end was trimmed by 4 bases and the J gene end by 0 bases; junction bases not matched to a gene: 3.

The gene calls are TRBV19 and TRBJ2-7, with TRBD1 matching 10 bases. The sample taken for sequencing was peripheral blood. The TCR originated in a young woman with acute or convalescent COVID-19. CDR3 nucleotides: TGTGCCAGTAGTACGGGACAGGGGAGCTCCTACGAGCAGTACTTC. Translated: CASSTGQGSSYEQYF.